The sequence of this T cell receptor (beta chain) was determined in a study of cytomegalovirus exposure and HLA in healthy donors. Study in general: The platform used for the roughly 130 validation repertoires matched that of the approximately 640 first-cohort repertoires, a later analysis reported. Overall study findings and caveats: Cytomegalovirus-associated status was assigned to about 150 TCR beta chains.

To note about this clone: Antigen unknown.

Clones were read by immunoSEQ multiplex PCR, and TCRdb kept only the in-frame ones, dropping some. Among some 110,000 clones listed, roughly 88% were seen once. Unmatched junction bases numbered 6, after V lost 11 bases and J lost 0 bases. The CDR3 spans 13 residues. CDR1 is SNHLY, CDR2 FYNNEI, per germline. The origin of this receptor is a man aged 18 to 29 in good health and CMV-seronegative. The V gene is TRBV2, the J gene TRBJ1-2; 7 nucleotides match TRBD1. Material: PBMCs. This CDR3 reads CAGVTGANYGYTF. As DNA, the CDR3 is TGTGCCGGAGTAACAGGGGCTAACTATGGCTACACCTTC.